The 9 T cell receptor beta chains given below trace back to one sample, sequenced in a study of CD8 T cells in Susac syndrome. When the RNA was reverse transcribed, random hexamers were used with an input of 0.5 to 1 ug. TCRdb recomputed calls from the immunoSEQ multiplex PCR reads with MiXCR, one row per CDR3 protein. This table has under 200,000 distinct CDR3 sequences, roughly nine tenths appearing once. Sequencing used CD4+ T cells from PBMCs. All receptors come from a human donor with Susac syndrome.

The rearrangement uses TRBV12-5 and TRBJ2-5; 8 bases are a match to TRBD1. CDR1 LGHNT and CDR2 FRNRAP come from the germline V gene. CDR3 size: 14 residues. The J segment lost 3 bases and the V segment lost 3 bases, leaving 3 bases of the junction unmatched. The CDR3 spells CASGFGQGEETQYF. CDR3 in DNA: TGTGCTAGTGGTTTCGGACAGGGAGAAGAGACCCAGTACTTC.

The chain joins TRBV21-1 to TRBJ2-5; the table's D call, TRBD1, was not checked against the DNA. TRBV21-1 has pseudogene status. The CDR3 length is 13 residues. The CDR3 bases are TGTGCCAGATGGGGGGTGTACCAAGAGACCCAGTACTTC. This codes for CARWGVYQETQYF.

V gene TRBV20-1 combines with J gene TRBJ1-4, with 7 bases lining up with TRBD1. After removal of 6 bases from V and 8 bases from J, the junction contained 9 bases not matched to a gene. The CDR3 totals 13 residues. CDR1 is DFQATT, CDR2 SNEGSKA, per germline (reference sequence). CDR3 nucleotides: TGCAGTGCGCCAACGACAGGGAACGAAAAACTGTTTTTT. Translating gives CSAPTTGNEKLFF.

In DNA, the CDR3 is TGTGCCAGCAGCTTGGTAGGCTCGCAAGAGACCCAGTACTTC. This sequence encodes CASSLVGSQETQYF. This chain uses TRBV5-4 with TRBJ2-5; no firm D call. The length of the CDR3 is 14 residues. The V end was cut by 0 bases, the J end by 2 bases, with 8 bases between. Per germline, CDR1 SGHNT and CDR2 YYREEE (reference sequence).

The V and J genes are TRBV6-5 and TRBJ2-7; D possibly uses TRBD1 or TRBD2 (5 bases each). The germline gives CDR1 MNHEY, CDR2 SVGAGI. This CDR3 contains 14 residues. The V end was cut by 4 bases, the J end by 3 bases, with 13 bases between. The CDR3 here is CASSSGTYNYEQYF. CDR3 nucleotides: TGTGCCAGCAGTTCCGGGACGTATAACTACGAGCAGTACTTC.

The chain links TRBV7-2 to TRBJ2-3; the match to TRBD2 covers 8 bases. Germline values: CDR1 SGHTA, CDR2 FQGNSA. The CDR3 extends over 14 amino acids. V lost 2 bases and J lost 4; bases outside the gene matches: 2. In DNA, the CDR3 is TGTGCCAGCAGCTTAATGCGGGGGGCAGATACGCAGTATTTT. This translates into CASSLMRGADTQYF.

CDR3 amino acids: CASSRVGYEQYF. The DNA of the CDR3 is TGTGCCAGCAGTAGGGTGGGGTACGAGCAGTACTTC. The V call is TRBV28, the J call TRBJ2-7; no definite D call. The CDR3 is made up of 12 amino acids. Between the trimmed V and J ends, which lost 5 bases and 4 bases, there was a span of 9 bases. CDR1 is MDHEN and CDR2 is SYDVKM in the germline V gene.

V gene TRBV5-1 combines with J gene TRBJ2-7; 8 bases align to TRBD1. CDR3 length: 15 amino acids. Trimming took 4 bases from V and 6 from J; bases not matched to a gene: 12. Germline V gene data show CDR1 as SGHRS and CDR2 as YFSETQ. In DNA, the CDR3 is TGCGCCAGCAGCCTAGGGGACAGGCTATCGAGCGAGCAGTACTTC. It codes for CASSLGDRLSSEQYF. The full variable domain, in which reference TRBV5-1 and TRBJ2-7 provide the parts outside the CDR3, is KAGVTQTPRYLIKTRGQQVTLSCSPISGHRSVSWYQQTPGQGLQFLFEYFSETQRNKGNFPGRFSGRQFSNSRSEMNVSTLELGDSALYLCASSLGDRLSSEQYFGPGTRLTVT.

The chain joins TRBV20-1 to TRBJ1-3, with D unclear. CDR3 length: 13 amino acids. Germline CDR1 DFQATT, CDR2 SNEGSKA (reference sequence). Between the trimmed V and J ends, which lost 3 bases and 0 bases, there was a span of 6 bases. For the CDR3, the DNA is TGCAGTGCTAGTAAACCCTCTGGAAACACCATATATTTT. This sequence encodes CSASKPSGNTIYF.